The clone carrying this T cell receptor (beta chain) appeared many times. The antigen remains undetermined. Synthesis of cDNA used 5'RACE (with 10-nucleotide random UMIs). Using its own MiXCR run on the 5' RACE reads, TCRdb lists one record per CDR3 protein. The data hold around 49,000 distinct CDR3 sequences, with about 12% observed a single time. Time point in this sample: longitudinal time-point 2. For the unsorted libraries, 2 million PBMCs stored at -80 C served as input. This record comes from a study of neurological immune-mediated disorders. Study results and caveats: No CDR3 amino acid sequences were shared by expanded clones across subjects, suggesting private repertoires in all groups. The greatest TCR clonal expansion appeared in HTLV-1-associated myelopathy and the smallest, falling below healthy controls, in multiple sclerosis.

CDR3 length equals 13 residues. V dropped 2 bases and J dropped 9 bases, with 11 bases sitting between them. Germline assignment: CDR1 SGHTA and CDR2 FQGNSA. The origin of this receptor is a male donor with HTLV-1-associated myelopathy (HAM/TSP). Material for sequencing was PBMCs. The chain couples TRBV7-2 to TRBJ2-1; perhaps TRBD1 as D (7 bases). For the CDR3, the DNA is TGTGCCAGCAGCTTAACAGGGGAGGTTGAGCAGTTCTTC. Residues: CASSLTGEVEQFF.